This T cell receptor (beta chain) was captured by sequencing in a study of T cell responses to AZD1222 COVID-19 vaccine. Points from the study as a whole: Two AZD1222 doses significantly raised spike-specific TCR breadth and depth over controls. Mapped onto spike, vaccine-associated CD4 TCRs spanned it and were dominant at 160-218 and 743-854. No day 14 peak samples; only post-peak repertoires were characterized.

Repertoires were generated with immunoSEQ multiplex PCR, while TCRdb's copy carries only in-frame clones and drops some. The sample records tens of thousands of clones, 87% being singletons. CDR1 is SQVTM, CDR2 ANQGSEA, per germline. Trimming shortened V by 3 bases and J by 3 bases, and 8 bases separated the two germline ends. The CDR3 loop spans 12 amino acids. Notes on this clone: Its matching antigen is unknown.

Pooling of second doses given at about 4 or about 12 weeks was done. This rearrangement joins TRBV29-1 to TRBJ1-2; perhaps TRBD1 as D (5 bases). The TCR sequence derives from an adult who received the AZD1222 COVID-19 vaccine. Material: peripheral blood, obtained 28 days after the second AZD1222 dose. The CDR3 coding sequence is TGCAGCGTTGACACAGGTCACTATGGCTACACCTTC. Its translation: CSVDTGHYGYTF.